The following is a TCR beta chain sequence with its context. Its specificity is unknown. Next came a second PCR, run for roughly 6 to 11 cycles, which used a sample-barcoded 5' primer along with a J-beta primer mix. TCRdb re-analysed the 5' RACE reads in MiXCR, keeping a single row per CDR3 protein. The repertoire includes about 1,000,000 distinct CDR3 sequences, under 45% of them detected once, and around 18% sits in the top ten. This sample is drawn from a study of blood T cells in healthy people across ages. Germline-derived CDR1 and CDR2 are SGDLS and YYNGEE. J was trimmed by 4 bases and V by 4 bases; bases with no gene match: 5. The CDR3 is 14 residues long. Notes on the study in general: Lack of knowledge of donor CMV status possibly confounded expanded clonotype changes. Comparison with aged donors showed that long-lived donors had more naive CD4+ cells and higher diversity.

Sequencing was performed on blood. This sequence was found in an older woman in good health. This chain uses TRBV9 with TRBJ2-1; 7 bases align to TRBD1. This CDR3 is CASSKHRGYNEQFF. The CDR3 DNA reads TGTGCCAGCAGCAAACACAGGGGTTACAATGAGCAGTTCTTC. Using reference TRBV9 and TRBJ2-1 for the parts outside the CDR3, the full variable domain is DSGVTQTPKHLITATGQRVTLRCSPRSGDLSVYWYQQSLDQGLQFLIQYYNGEERAKGNILERFSAQQFPDLHSELNLSSLELGDSALYFCASSKHRGYNEQFFGPGTRLTVL.